Listed below are T cell receptor beta chains from one sample, sequenced in a study of cytomegalovirus exposure and HLA in healthy donors. Sequenced by immunoSEQ multiplex PCR; TCRdb stores in-frame clones only, minus some. Here the sample spans about 150,000 clones, approximately 80% being singletons. Sequencing was carried out using PBMCs. Receptors were obtained from a man between 18 and 29 years old in good health and CMV-seronegative. Each CDR3 is given with its conserved first and last residue. Each record gives: J gene, V gene, D gene, clone size, CDR3 protein, CDR3 DNA. A D gene is named only where the DNA matches it firmly. Some rows mark clone size as missing; the rest say once, few, many or name a class of expanded clone.

j_gene: TRBJ2-3
v_gene: TRBV7-9
d_gene: -
abundance: -
CDR3aa: CASSLGVGGNAQYF
CDR3nt: TGTGCCAGCAGCTTAGGTGTAGGCGGGAACGCGCAGTATTTT

j_gene: TRBJ1-3
v_gene: TRBV6-5
d_gene: TRBD1
abundance: -
CDR3aa: CASSSSRTGWGNTIYF
CDR3nt: TGTGCCAGCAGTTCCTCCCGGACAGGGTGGGGAAACACCATATATTTT

j_gene: TRBJ2-7
v_gene: TRBV6-1
d_gene: -
abundance: once
CDR3aa: CASNPGSPQQYF
CDR3nt: TGTGCCAGCAATCCGGGATCACCTCAGCAGTACTTC

j_gene: TRBJ2-7
v_gene: TRBV2
d_gene: -
abundance: -
CDR3aa: CASSETVPYEQYF
CDR3nt: TGTGCCAGCAGTGAAACAGTTCCCTACGAGCAGTACTTC

j_gene: TRBJ2-5
v_gene: TRBV9
d_gene: -
abundance: -
CDR3aa: CASSPRVNKRPQYF
CDR3nt: TGTGCCAGCAGCCCCCGGGTAAACAAGAGACCCCAGTACTTC

j_gene: TRBJ2-3
v_gene: TRBV10-2
d_gene: TRBD2
abundance: -
CDR3aa: CASSALGVAGGSDTQYF
CDR3nt: TGCGCCAGCAGTGCCCTTGGGGTAGCGGGGGGGTCAGATACGCAGTATTTT

j_gene: TRBJ1-2
v_gene: TRBV4-2
d_gene: -
abundance: -
CDR3aa: CASSQGGGGYTF
CDR3nt: TGTGCCAGCAGCCAAGGTGGAGGTGGCTACACCTTC

j_gene: TRBJ1-2
v_gene: TRBV5-1
d_gene: -
abundance: -
CDR3aa: CASSSDGGDWGSYTF
CDR3nt: TGCGCCAGCAGCTCGGACGGAGGGGACTGGGGAAGCTACACCTTC

j_gene: TRBJ1-3
v_gene: TRBV25-1
d_gene: -
abundance: -
CDR3aa: CASSEPGNTIYF
CDR3nt: TGTGCCAGCAGTGAACCAGGAAACACCATATATTTT

j_gene: TRBJ1-6
v_gene: TRBV18
d_gene: TRBD1
abundance: -
CDR3aa: CASSTYTDRVESPLHF
CDR3nt: TGTGCCAGCTCAACTTATACAGACAGGGTTGAGTCACCCCTCCACTTT

j_gene: TRBJ1-1
v_gene: TRBV7-9
d_gene: TRBD1
abundance: -
CDR3aa: CASSLGQGRTEAFF
CDR3nt: TGTGCCAGCAGCTTAGGACAGGGGAGGACTGAAGCTTTCTTT

j_gene: TRBJ2-3
v_gene: TRBV18
d_gene: -
abundance: -
CDR3aa: CASSRDTADTQYF
CDR3nt: TGTGCCAGCTCCCGGGACACGGCAGATACGCAGTATTTT

j_gene: TRBJ2-7
v_gene: TRBV5-1
d_gene: TRBD1
abundance: -
CDR3aa: CASKTEWTGMNEQYF
CDR3nt: TGCGCCAGCAAGACCGAATGGACAGGGATGAACGAGCAGTACTTC

j_gene: TRBJ1-5
v_gene: TRBV28
d_gene: TRBD1
abundance: -
CDR3aa: CASRPRTGLASNQPQHF
CDR3nt: TGTGCCAGCAGACCAAGGACAGGGCTAGCCAGCAATCAGCCCCAGCATTTT

j_gene: TRBJ2-1
v_gene: TRBV28
d_gene: TRBD2
abundance: -
CDR3aa: CASSFTGTSGSGYNEQFF
CDR3nt: TGTGCCAGCAGTTTCACCGGGACTAGCGGGAGTGGCTACAATGAGCAGTTCTTC

j_gene: TRBJ2-1
v_gene: TRBV21-1
d_gene: -
abundance: -
CDR3aa: CASTHRPPSSYNEQFF
CDR3nt: TGTGCCAGCACCCACAGGCCTCCTAGCTCCTACAATGAGCAGTTCTTC

j_gene: TRBJ1-2
v_gene: TRBV6-6
d_gene: TRBD1
abundance: few
CDR3aa: CASSPDRGIYGYTF
CDR3nt: TGTGCCAGCAGCCCAGACAGGGGAATCTATGGCTACACCTTC

j_gene: TRBJ2-7
v_gene: TRBV5-1
d_gene: -
abundance: -
CDR3aa: CASSLRTDSYEQYF
CDR3nt: TGCGCCAGCAGCTTGAGAACGGACTCCTACGAGCAGTACTTC

j_gene: TRBJ2-7
v_gene: TRBV7-9
d_gene: -
abundance: -
CDR3aa: CASSETGGQSSYEQYF
CDR3nt: TGTGCCAGCAGCGAAACCGGGGGACAGAGCTCCTACGAGCAGTACTTC

j_gene: TRBJ1-4
v_gene: TRBV7-9
d_gene: -
abundance: -
CDR3aa: CASSLGQKNEKLFF
CDR3nt: TGTGCCAGCAGCTTAGGACAGAAGAATGAAAAACTGTTTTTT

j_gene: TRBJ1-2
v_gene: TRBV5-8
d_gene: -
abundance: -
CDR3aa: CASSRGVYGYTF
CDR3nt: TGTGCCAGCAGCCGTGGAGTCTATGGCTACACCTTC

j_gene: TRBJ1-1
v_gene: TRBV4-2
d_gene: -
abundance: -
CDR3aa: CASSQGTATEAFF
CDR3nt: TGTGCCAGCAGCCAAGGGACAGCCACTGAAGCTTTCTTT

j_gene: TRBJ2-2
v_gene: TRBV2
d_gene: -
abundance: -
CDR3aa: CASCLERGTGELFF
CDR3nt: TGTGCCAGCTGTCTAGAGAGAGGCACCGGGGAGCTGTTTTTT

j_gene: TRBJ2-5
v_gene: TRBV27
d_gene: -
abundance: -
CDR3aa: CASSFTGMKTQYF
CDR3nt: TGTGCCAGCAGTTTCACAGGGATGAAGACCCAGTACTTC

j_gene: TRBJ2-1
v_gene: TRBV7-3
d_gene: TRBD2
abundance: once
CDR3aa: CASNLAGGSYNEQFF
CDR3nt: TGTGCCAGCAATCTAGCGGGGGGTTCCTACAATGAGCAGTTCTTC

j_gene: TRBJ1-1
v_gene: TRBV19
d_gene: -
abundance: -
CDR3aa: CASSTTSTGGTEAFF
CDR3nt: TGTGCCAGTAGTACTACTTCGACGGGGGGTACTGAAGCTTTCTTT

j_gene: TRBJ2-2
v_gene: TRBV9
d_gene: TRBD1
abundance: -
CDR3aa: CASDGQANTGELFF
CDR3nt: TGTGCCAGCGACGGACAGGCGAACACCGGGGAGCTGTTTTTT

j_gene: TRBJ2-2
v_gene: TRBV19
d_gene: -
abundance: -
CDR3aa: CATDRSNTGELFF
CDR3nt: TGTGCCACCGACAGGTCGAACACCGGGGAGCTGTTTTTT

j_gene: TRBJ2-3
v_gene: TRBV30
d_gene: TRBD2
abundance: -
CDR3aa: CAWSVQAGGRRDTQYF
CDR3nt: TGTGCCTGGAGTGTACAGGCGGGGGGGCGAAGAGATACGCAGTATTTT

j_gene: TRBJ1-1
v_gene: TRBV5-1
d_gene: -
abundance: -
CDR3aa: CASSSAVDTEAFF
CDR3nt: TGCGCCAGCAGCTCGGCGGTGGACACTGAAGCTTTCTTT

j_gene: TRBJ1-2
v_gene: TRBV6-6
d_gene: TRBD1
abundance: -
CDR3aa: CASSLGQGNFGYTF
CDR3nt: TGTGCCAGCAGCCTCGGACAGGGGAATTTTGGCTACACCTTC

j_gene: TRBJ1-5
v_gene: TRBV30
d_gene: -
abundance: -
CDR3aa: CAWSVPGTYSNQPQHF
CDR3nt: TGTGCCTGGAGTGTACCAGGTACCTACAGCAATCAGCCCCAGCATTTT

j_gene: TRBJ2-3
v_gene: TRBV19
d_gene: TRBD2
abundance: -
CDR3aa: CASSFSSGGAGDTQYF
CDR3nt: TGTGCCAGTAGTTTCTCCAGCGGGGGGGCGGGAGATACGCAGTATTTT

j_gene: TRBJ1-3
v_gene: TRBV10-3
d_gene: -
abundance: -
CDR3aa: CAFQGSGNTIYF
CDR3nt: TGTGCCTTTCAGGGCTCTGGAAACACCATATATTTT

j_gene: TRBJ1-1
v_gene: TRBV28
d_gene: -
abundance: -
CDR3aa: CASSPGTPNTEAFF
CDR3nt: TGTGCCAGCAGCCCCGGGACACCGAACACTGAAGCTTTCTTT

j_gene: TRBJ1-2
v_gene: TRBV28
d_gene: -
abundance: -
CDR3aa: CASDSLYGHTF
CDR3nt: TGTGCCAGCGACAGTCTGTATGGCCACACCTTC

j_gene: TRBJ1-5
v_gene: TRBV28
d_gene: -
abundance: once
CDR3aa: CASSSRDNQPQHF
CDR3nt: TGTGCCAGCAGTTCCCGGGACAATCAGCCCCAGCATTTT